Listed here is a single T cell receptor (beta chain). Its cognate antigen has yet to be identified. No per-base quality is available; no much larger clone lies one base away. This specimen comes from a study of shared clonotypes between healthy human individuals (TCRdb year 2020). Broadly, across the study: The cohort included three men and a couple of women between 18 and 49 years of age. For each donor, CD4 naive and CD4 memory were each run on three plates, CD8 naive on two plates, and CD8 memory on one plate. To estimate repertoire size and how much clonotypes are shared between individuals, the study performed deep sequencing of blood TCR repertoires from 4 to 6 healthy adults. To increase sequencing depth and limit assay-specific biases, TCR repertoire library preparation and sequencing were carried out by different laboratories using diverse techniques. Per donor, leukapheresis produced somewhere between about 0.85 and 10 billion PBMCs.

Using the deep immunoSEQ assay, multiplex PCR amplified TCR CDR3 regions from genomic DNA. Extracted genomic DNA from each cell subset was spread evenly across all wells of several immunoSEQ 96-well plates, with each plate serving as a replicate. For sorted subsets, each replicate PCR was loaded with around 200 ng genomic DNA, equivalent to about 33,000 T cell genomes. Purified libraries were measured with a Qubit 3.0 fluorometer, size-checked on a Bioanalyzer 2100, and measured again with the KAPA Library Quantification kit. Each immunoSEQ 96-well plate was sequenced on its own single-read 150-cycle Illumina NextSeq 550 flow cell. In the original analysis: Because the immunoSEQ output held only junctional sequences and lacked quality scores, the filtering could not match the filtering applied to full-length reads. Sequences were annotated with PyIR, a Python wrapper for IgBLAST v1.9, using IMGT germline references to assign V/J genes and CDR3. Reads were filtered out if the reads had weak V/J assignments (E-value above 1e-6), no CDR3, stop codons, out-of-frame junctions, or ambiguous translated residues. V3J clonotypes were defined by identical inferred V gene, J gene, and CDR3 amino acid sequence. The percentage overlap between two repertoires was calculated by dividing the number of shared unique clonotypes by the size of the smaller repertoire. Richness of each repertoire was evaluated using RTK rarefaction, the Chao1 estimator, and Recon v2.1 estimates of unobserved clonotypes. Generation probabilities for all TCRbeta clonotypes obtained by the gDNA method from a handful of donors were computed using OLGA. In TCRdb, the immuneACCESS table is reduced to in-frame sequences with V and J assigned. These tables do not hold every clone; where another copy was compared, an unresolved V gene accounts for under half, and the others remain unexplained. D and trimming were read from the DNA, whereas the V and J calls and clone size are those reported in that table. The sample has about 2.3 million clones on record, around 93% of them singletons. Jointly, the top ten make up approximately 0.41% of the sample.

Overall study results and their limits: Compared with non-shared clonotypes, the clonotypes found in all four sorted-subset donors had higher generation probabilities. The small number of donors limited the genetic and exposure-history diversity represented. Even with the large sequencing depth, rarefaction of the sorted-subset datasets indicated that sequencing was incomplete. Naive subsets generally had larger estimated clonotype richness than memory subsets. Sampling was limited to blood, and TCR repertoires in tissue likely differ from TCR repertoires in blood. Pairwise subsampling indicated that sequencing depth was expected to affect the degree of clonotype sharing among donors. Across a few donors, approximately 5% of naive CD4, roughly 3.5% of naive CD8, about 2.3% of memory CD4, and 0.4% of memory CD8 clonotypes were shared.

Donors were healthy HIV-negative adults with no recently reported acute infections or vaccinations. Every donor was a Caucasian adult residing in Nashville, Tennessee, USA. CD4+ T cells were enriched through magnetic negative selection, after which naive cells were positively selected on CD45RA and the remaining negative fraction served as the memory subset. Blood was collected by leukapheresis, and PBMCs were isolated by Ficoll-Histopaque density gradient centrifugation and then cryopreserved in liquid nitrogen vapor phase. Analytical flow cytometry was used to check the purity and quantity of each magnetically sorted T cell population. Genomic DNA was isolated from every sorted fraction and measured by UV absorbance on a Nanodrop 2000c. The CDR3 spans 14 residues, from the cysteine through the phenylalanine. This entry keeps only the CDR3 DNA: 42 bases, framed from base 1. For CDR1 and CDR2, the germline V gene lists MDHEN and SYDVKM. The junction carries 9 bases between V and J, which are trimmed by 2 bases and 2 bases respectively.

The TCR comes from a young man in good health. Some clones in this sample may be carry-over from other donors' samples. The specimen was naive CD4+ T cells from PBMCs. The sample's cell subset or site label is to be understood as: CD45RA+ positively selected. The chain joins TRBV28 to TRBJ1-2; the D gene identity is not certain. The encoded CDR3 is CASSLVPANYGYTF. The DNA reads TGTGCCAGCAGTTTAGTGCCGGCGAACTATGGCTACACCTTC.